The source of this T cell receptor (beta chain) is a study of spatial heterogeneity in lung cancer. Points from the study as a whole: Higher tumor mutation counts went along with higher counts of expanded intratumoral alpha and beta TCRs.

Each CDR3 protein is one row after TCRdb ran MiXCR on the 5' RACE reads. The table shows around 5,100 distinct CDR3 sequences, with roughly 6.8% occurring only once. To note about this clonotype: Its cognate antigen is unknown. This may stem from a read error, because a much larger clone lies one nucleotide away.

Regarding time point: sample taken at primary tumor resection. Sequenced material: lung tumor tissue, taken at surgery. This receptor was taken from a male donor with early-stage non-small cell lung cancer.

The CDR3 DNA sequence: TGTGCCACCAACAGAGTTCTGGACAGGGTCCAAGAGACCCAGTACTTC. Amino acid sequence: CATNRVLDRVQETQYF. The V and J genes are TRBV15 and TRBJ2-5; TRBD1 matches at 8 bases. This CDR3 contains 16 residues. Germline V gives CDR1 LNHNV, CDR2 YYDKDF (reference sequence).